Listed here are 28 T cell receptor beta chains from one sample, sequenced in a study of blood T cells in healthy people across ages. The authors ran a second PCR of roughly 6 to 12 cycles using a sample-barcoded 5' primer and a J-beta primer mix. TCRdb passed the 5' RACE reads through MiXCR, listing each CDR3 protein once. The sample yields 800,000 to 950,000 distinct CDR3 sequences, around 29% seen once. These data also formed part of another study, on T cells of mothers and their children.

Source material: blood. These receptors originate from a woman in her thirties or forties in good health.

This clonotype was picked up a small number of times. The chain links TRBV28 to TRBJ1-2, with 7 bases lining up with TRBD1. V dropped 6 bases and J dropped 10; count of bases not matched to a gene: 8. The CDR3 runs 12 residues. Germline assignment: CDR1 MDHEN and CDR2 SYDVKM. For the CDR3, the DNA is TGTGCCAGCAGGCAAAGACAGGGCAACTACACCTTC. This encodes CASRQRQGNYTF.

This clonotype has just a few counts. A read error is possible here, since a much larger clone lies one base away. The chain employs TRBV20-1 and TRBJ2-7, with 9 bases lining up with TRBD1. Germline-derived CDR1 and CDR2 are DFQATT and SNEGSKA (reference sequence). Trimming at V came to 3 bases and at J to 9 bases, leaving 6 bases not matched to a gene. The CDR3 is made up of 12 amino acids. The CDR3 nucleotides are TGCAGTGCTAGTCGGACAGGGGTCGGGCAGTACTTC. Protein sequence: CSASRTGVGQYF.

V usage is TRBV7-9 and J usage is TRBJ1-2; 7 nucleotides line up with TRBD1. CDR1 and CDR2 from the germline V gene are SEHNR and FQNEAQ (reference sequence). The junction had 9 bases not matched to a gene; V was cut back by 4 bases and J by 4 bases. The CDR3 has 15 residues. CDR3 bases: TGTGCCAGCAGCTCCCGACAGGGTATCACCTATGGCTACACCTTC. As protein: CASSSRQGITYGYTF.

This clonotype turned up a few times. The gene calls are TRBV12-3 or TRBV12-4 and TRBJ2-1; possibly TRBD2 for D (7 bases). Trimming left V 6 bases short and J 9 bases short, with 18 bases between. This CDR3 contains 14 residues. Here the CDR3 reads CASRNGGGWGEQFF. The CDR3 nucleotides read TGTGCCAGCAGGAATGGGGGGGGCTGGGGTGAGCAGTTCTTC.

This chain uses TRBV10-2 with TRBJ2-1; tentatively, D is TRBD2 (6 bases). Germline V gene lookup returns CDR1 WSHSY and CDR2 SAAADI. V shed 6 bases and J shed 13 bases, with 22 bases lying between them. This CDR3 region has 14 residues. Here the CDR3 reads CASSQMEGKETQFF. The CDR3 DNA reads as TGCGCCAGCAGCCAAATGGAGGGGAAGGAGACCCAGTTCTTC.

The CDR3 loop is CASSPTGRNTGELFF. CDR3 nucleotide sequence: TGTGCCAGCAGCCCCACCGGACGAAACACCGGGGAGCTGTTTTTT. This chain links TRBV7-9 with TRBJ2-2; D gene unclear. V gave up 5 bases and J gave up 2 bases, with 12 bases separating them. CDR3 length: 15 residues. Germline V gene lookup returns CDR1 SEHNR and CDR2 FQNEAQ (reference sequence).

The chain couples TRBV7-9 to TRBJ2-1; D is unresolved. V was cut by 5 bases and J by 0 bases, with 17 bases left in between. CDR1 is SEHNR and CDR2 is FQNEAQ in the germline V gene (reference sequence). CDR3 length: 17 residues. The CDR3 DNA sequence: TGTGCCAGCAGCCTATACCCATTGGGTAGCTCCTACAATGAGCAGTTCTTC. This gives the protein CASSLYPLGSSYNEQFF.

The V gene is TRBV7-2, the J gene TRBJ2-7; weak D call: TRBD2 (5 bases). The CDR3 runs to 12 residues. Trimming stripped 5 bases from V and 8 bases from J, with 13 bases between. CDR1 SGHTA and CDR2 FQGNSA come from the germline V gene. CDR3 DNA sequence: TGTGCCAGCAGCCCGAGCATCGGGAAGCAGTACTTC. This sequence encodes CASSPSIGKQYF.

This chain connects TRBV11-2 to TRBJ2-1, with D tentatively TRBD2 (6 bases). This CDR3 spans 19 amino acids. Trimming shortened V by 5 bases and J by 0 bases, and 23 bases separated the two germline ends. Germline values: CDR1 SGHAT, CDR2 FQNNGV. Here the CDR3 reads CASSTYPLSRGYSYNEQFF. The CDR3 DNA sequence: TGTGCCAGCAGCACGTACCCCCTCTCACGGGGGTACTCCTACAATGAGCAGTTCTTC.

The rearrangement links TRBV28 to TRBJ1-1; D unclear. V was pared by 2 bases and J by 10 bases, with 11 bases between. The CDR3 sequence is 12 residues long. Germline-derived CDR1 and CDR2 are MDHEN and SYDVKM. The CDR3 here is CASSLRQSGAFF. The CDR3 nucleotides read TGTGCCAGCAGTTTAAGGCAATCTGGAGCTTTCTTT.

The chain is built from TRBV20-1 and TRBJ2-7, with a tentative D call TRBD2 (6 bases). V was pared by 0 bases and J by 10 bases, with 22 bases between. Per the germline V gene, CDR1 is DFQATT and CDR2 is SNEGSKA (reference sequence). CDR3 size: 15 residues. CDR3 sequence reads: CSARDSRGVWEAQYF. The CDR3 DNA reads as TGCAGTGCTAGAGATTCGCGGGGTGTGTGGGAGGCCCAGTACTTC.

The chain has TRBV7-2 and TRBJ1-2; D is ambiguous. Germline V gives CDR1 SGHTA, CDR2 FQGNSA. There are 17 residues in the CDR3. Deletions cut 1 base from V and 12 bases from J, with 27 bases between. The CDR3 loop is CASSLGGWRRQSGSHTF. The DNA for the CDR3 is TGTGCCAGCAGCTTAGGGGGTTGGCGGCGCCAGAGTGGTAGCCACACCTTC.

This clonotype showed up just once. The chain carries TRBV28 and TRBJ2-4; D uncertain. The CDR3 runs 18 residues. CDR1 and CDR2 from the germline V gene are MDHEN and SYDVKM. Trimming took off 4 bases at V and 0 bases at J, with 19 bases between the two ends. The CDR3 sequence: CASSSTPTLRLAKNIQYF. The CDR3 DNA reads TGTGCCAGCAGTTCGACCCCAACATTAAGGCTAGCCAAAAACATTCAGTACTTC.

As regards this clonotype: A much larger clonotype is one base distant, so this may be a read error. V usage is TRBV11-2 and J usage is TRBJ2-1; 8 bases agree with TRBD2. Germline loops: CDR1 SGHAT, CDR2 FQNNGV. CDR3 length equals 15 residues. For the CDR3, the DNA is TGTGCCGGCAGCTGGGTGGTTGGGACTAGCAATGAGCAGTTCTTC. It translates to CAGSWVVGTSNEQFF.

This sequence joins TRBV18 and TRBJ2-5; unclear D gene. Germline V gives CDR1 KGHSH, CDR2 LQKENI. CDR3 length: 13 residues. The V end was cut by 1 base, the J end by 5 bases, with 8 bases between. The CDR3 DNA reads TGTGCCAGCTCACCACGGTCCCCGGAGACCCAGTACTTC. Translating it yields CASSPRSPETQYF.

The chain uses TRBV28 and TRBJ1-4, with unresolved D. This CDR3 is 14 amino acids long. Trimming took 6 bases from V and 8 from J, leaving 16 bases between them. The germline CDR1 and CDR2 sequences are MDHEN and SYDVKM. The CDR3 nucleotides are TGTGCCAGCAGGTCCGGGAGCCTATGGGAAAAACTGTTTTTT. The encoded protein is CASRSGSLWEKLFF.

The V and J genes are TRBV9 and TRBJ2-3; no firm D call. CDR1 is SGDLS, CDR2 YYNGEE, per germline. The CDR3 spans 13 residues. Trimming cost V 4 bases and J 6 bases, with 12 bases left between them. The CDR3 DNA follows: TGTGCCAGCAGCCTAGTACTACGGGATACGCAGTATTTT. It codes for CASSLVLRDTQYF.

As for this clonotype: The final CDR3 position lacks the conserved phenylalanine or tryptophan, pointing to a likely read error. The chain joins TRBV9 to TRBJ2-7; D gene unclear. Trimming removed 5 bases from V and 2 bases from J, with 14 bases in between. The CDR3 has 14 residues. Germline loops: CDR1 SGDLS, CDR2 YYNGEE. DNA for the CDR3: TGTGCCAGCAGTCGCCGGAATTCCCCCTACGAGCAGTACTGC. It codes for CASSRRNSPYEQYC.

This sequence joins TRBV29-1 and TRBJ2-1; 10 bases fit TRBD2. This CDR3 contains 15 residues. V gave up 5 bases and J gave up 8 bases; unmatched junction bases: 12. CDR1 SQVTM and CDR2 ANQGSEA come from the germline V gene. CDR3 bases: TGCAGCGTTAGTGGATCGAGCGGGAGGGGCGATGAGCAGTTCTTC. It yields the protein CSVSGSSGRGDEQFF.

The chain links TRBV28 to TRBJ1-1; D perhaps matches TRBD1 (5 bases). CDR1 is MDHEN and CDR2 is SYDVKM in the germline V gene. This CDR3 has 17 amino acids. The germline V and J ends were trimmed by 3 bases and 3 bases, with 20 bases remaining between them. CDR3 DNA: TGTGCCAGCAGTTTTAAGGGGTTGGAGGGGCGTGACACTGAAGCTTTCTTT. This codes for CASSFKGLEGRDTEAFF.

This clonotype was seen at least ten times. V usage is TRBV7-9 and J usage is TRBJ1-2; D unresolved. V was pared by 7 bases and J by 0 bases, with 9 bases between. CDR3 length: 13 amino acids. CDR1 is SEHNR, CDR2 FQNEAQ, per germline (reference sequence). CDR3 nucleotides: TGTGCCAGCAACGGTGACACTAACTATGGCTACACCTTC. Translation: CASNGDTNYGYTF.

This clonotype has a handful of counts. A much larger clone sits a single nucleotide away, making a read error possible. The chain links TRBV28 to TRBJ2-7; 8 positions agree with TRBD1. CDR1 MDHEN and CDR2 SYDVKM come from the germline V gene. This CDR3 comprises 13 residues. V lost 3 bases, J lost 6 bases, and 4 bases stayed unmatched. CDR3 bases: TGTGCCAGCAGTTTCACAGGGGGGTCCGAGCAGTACTTC. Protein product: CASSFTGGSEQYF.

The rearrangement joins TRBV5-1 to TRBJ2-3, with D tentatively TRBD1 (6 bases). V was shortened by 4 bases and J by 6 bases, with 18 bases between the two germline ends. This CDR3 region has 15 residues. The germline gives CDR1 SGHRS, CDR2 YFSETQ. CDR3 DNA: TGCGCCAGCAGCCTGAGAGGGACACCGCGGGATACGCAGTATTTT. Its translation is CASSLRGTPRDTQYF.

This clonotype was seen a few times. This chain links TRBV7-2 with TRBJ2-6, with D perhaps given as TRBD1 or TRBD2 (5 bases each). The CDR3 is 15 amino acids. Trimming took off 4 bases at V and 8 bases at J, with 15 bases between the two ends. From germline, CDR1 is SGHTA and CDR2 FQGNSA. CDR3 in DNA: TGTGCCAGCAGCTCCCCGGGACGTCGAACCAACGTCCTGACTTTC. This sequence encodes CASSSPGRRTNVLTF. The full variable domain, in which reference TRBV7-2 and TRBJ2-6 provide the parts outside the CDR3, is GAGVSQSPSNKVTEKGKDVELRCDPISGHTALYWYRQSLGQGLEFLIYFQGNSAPDKSGLPSDRFSAERTGGSVSTLTIQRTQQEDSAVYLCASSSPGRRTNVLTFGAGSRLTVL.

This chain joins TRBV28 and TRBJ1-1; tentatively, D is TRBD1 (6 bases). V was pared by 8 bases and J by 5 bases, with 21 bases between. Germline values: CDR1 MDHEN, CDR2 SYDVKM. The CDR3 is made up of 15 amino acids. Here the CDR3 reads CASRGQPEGRTEAFF. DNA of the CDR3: TGTGCCAGCCGCGGACAGCCGGAGGGGAGGACTGAAGCTTTCTTT.

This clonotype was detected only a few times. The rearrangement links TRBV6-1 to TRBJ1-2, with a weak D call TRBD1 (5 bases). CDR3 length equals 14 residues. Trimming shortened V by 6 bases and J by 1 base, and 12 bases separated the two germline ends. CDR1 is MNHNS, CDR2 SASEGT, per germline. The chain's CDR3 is CASSRDGSNYGYTF. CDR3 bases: TGTGCCAGCAGCCGGGACGGCAGTAACTATGGCTACACCTTC.

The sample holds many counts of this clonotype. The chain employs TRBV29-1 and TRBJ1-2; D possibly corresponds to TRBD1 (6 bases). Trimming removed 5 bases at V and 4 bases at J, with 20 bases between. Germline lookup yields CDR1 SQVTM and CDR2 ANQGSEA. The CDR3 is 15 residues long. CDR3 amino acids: CSVIRDTWPGYGYTF. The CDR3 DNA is TGCAGCGTTATCCGGGACACCTGGCCCGGCTATGGCTACACCTTC.

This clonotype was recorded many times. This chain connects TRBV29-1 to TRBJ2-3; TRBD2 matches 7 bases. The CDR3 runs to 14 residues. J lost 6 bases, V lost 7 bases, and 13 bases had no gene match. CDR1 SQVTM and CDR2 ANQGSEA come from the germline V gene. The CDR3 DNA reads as TGCAGCGGGCGCGGGGGTTCAGGAGGGGATACGCAGTATTTT. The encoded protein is CSGRGGSGGDTQYF.